This T cell receptor beta chain was sequenced in a study of PD-1 blockade in classical Hodgkin lymphoma. The study, taken as a whole, reports: Relapsed/refractory patients reportedly had the lowest baseline TCR diversity, below newly diagnosed patients, who were below healthy donors.

As regards this clone: As yet, its antigen is unknown.

Profiling relied on immunoSEQ multiplex PCR, and the TCRdb table lists in-frame clones only, not all of them. Found here are roughly 16,000 clones, about 90% of them singletons; the top ten hold 3.5% to 5%. The CDR3 contains 15 residues. Germline V gene lookup returns CDR1 LGHNA and CDR2 YSLEER. Trimming shortened V by 0 bases and J by 7 bases, and 13 bases separated the two germline ends. Time point here: newly diagnosed, previously untreated cHL patient sample. Untreated, newly diagnosed classical Hodgkin lymphoma PBMCs served for comparison. The gene calls are TRBV4-3 and TRBJ1-5; D is undetermined. Sequenced: peripheral blood mononuclear cells (PBMCs). This TCR was recovered from a human donor with classical Hodgkin lymphoma. This CDR3 reads CASSQDRAGNQPQHF. CDR3 nucleotides: TGCGCCAGCAGCCAAGATAGGGCAGGTAACCAGCCCCAGCATTTT.